The rows below give T cell receptor beta chains drawn from one sample of a study of blood T cell dynamics during melanoma immunotherapy. Generated by immunoSEQ multiplex PCR, the TCRdb table keeps only in-frame clones and is missing some. The sample lists approximately 28,000 clones; over 70% were seen once. This specimen consisted of blood, obtained from a patient treated with checkpoint blockade. All receptors derive from a human donor with melanoma. CDR3s include the opening cysteine and the closing phenylalanine or tryptophan. The D gene is left open where the match is weak. The size entry is marked missing in some rows and otherwise reads once, few, many or a size class.

D gene	V gene	J gene	clone size	CDR3 protein	CDR3 DNA
TRBD1	TRBV11-2	TRBJ2-2	NA	CASSLVGSGQGPTGELFF	TGTGCCAGCAGCTTAGTCGGCTCGGGACAGGGCCCTACCGGGGAGCTGTTTTTT
NA	TRBV2	TRBJ1-1	NA	CASSDAGEAFF	TGTGCCAGCAGTGATGCGGGGGAAGCTTTCTTT
NA	TRBV5-1	TRBJ1-1	NA	CASSLAGQRTEAFF	TGCGCCAGCAGCTTGGCAGGGCAGAGAACTGAAGCTTTCTTT
TRBD2	TRBV7-2	TRBJ2-7	NA	CASNSRTSGGYEQYF	TGTGCCAGCAACTCCCGGACTAGCGGGGGGTACGAGCAGTACTTC
NA	TRBV6-1	TRBJ1-2	NA	CASSGQGNYGYTF	TGTGCCAGCAGTGGGCAGGGCAACTATGGCTACACCTTC
TRBD2	TRBV27	TRBJ2-3	NA	CASSPRGGGTDTQYF	TGTGCCAGCAGTCCACGGGGGGGCGGTACAGATACGCAGTATTTT
NA	TRBV19	TRBJ1-5	NA	CASSIWGNSNQPQHF	TGTGCCAGTAGTATCTGGGGGAATAGCAATCAGCCCCAGCATTTT
NA	TRBV7-9	TRBJ2-7	few	CASSLEVRVQYF	TGTGCCAGCAGCTTAGAGGTACGGGTGCAGTACTTC
NA	TRBV6-1	TRBJ2-3	NA	CASIPSTDTQYF	TGTGCCAGCATTCCCAGCACAGATACGCAGTATTTT
NA	TRBV28	TRBJ1-5	once	CASSLLARISNQPQHF	TGTGCCAGCAGTTTATTGGCCAGAATTAGCAATCAGCCCCAGCATTTT
NA	TRBV9	TRBJ2-2	once	CASSAGEWFGELFF	TGTGCCAGCAGCGCGGGAGAGTGGTTCGGGGAGCTGTTTTTT
NA	TRBV5-6	TRBJ1-2	NA	CASSLKGYGYTF	TGTGCCAGCAGCTTAAAAGGCTATGGCTACACCTTC
NA	TRBV6-4	TRBJ2-3	NA	CASSDLPGARTDTQYF	TGTGCCAGCAGTGACCTTCCAGGGGCGCGCACAGATACGCAGTATTTT
NA	TRBV14	TRBJ2-7	NA	CASSPQDGGRSSYEQYF	TGTGCCAGCAGCCCGCAGGATGGGGGGCGGAGCTCCTACGAGCAGTACTTC
NA	TRBV19	TRBJ1-2	once	CASSIGGSGYTF	TGTGCCAGTAGTATAGGAGGGAGTGGCTACACCTTC
NA	TRBV4-1	TRBJ2-7	once	CASSPWSATQGMNEQYF	TGCGCCAGCAGCCCGTGGTCAGCCACGCAGGGGATGAACGAGCAGTACTTC
NA	TRBV11-2	TRBJ2-7	NA	CASSLSSLEQYF	TGTGCCAGCAGCTTAAGTAGCTTAGAGCAGTACTTC
NA	TRBV9	TRBJ2-2	NA	CASSANQVPGELFF	TGTGCCAGCAGCGCAAACCAGGTGCCCGGGGAGCTGTTTTTT
NA	TRBV11-2	TRBJ2-6	NA	CASSSWGSGANVLTF	TGTGCCAGCAGCTCTTGGGGCTCTGGGGCCAACGTCCTGACTTTC
TRBD1	TRBV27	TRBJ2-1	NA	CASSLSPGQEQFF	TGTGCCAGCAGTTTATCGCCGGGACAGGAGCAGTTCTTC
NA	TRBV11-2	TRBJ2-2	NA	CASSQGRYTGELFF	TGTGCCAGCAGCCAGGGACGATACACCGGGGAGCTGTTTTTT
NA	TRBV11-2	TRBJ1-1	NA	CASSLVGGGVTEAFF	TGTGCCAGCAGCTTAGTGGGGGGGGGTGTCACTGAAGCTTTCTTT
NA	TRBV11-2	TRBJ1-2	once	CASSLASEQSYGYTF	TGTGCCAGCAGCTTAGCGTCCGAACAGTCCTATGGCTACACCTTC
NA	TRBV9	TRBJ1-6	NA	CASSALESSYNSPLHF	TGTGCCAGCAGCGCGTTGGAGAGCTCCTATAATTCACCCCTCCACTTT
TRBD2	TRBV27	TRBJ2-4	NA	CASSLGGGDIQYF	TGTGCCAGCAGTTTAGGGGGGGGTGACATTCAGTACTTC
NA	TRBV7-2	TRBJ1-6	NA	CASSLESQSSYNSPLHF	TGTGCCAGCAGCTTGGAGTCCCAGAGCTCCTATAATTCACCCCTCCACTTT
TRBD2	TRBV5-1	TRBJ2-1	NA	CASSLRTSGNNEQFF	TGCGCCAGCAGCTTACGGACTAGCGGGAACAATGAGCAGTTCTTC
NA	TRBV2	TRBJ2-6	NA	CASSADSRVGANVLTF	TGTGCCAGCAGTGCCGACAGTAGGGTTGGGGCCAACGTCCTGACTTTC
TRBD1	TRBV28	TRBJ1-2	NA	CASSSADRGLHGYTF	TGTGCCAGCAGTTCAGCAGACAGGGGGCTACATGGCTACACCTTC
TRBD2	TRBV5-1	TRBJ2-2	NA	CASSPGLAGGGISGELFF	TGCGCCAGCAGCCCGGGACTAGCGGGAGGAGGGATATCCGGGGAGCTGTTTTTT
TRBD1	TRBV5-1	TRBJ2-7	NA	CASSPRQGISYEQYF	TGCGCCAGCAGCCCACGACAGGGGATCTCCTACGAGCAGTACTTC
NA	TRBV7-9	TRBJ2-2	NA	CASSYRDTYTGELFF	TGTGCCAGCAGCTACCGGGACACTTACACCGGGGAGCTGTTTTTT
NA	TRBV28	TRBJ1-2	NA	CASSSRTANYGYTF	TGTGCCAGCAGCTCCAGGACAGCTAACTATGGCTACACCTTC
NA	TRBV4-1	TRBJ2-3	medium-sized	CASSQARTYSDTDTQYF	TGCGCCAGCAGCCAAGCTCGGACCTACTCAGACACAGATACGCAGTATTTT
TRBD1	TRBV10-2	TRBJ1-2	NA	CASSGGQGYGYTF	TGCGCCAGCAGTGGGGGACAGGGGTACGGCTACACCTTC
TRBD1	TRBV25-1	TRBJ1-2	NA	CASSESGGTGGHGYTF	TGTGCCAGCAGTGAATCGGGCGGGACAGGAGGCCATGGCTACACCTTC
TRBD2	TRBV25-1	TRBJ2-2	NA	CASSPRGGGSNTGELFF	TGTGCCAGCAGTCCTCGCGGGGGGGGATCGAACACCGGGGAGCTGTTTTTT
NA	TRBV6-1	TRBJ2-3	once	CASRTPGYTDTQYF	TGTGCCAGCAGGACCCCGGGGTACACAGATACGCAGTATTTT
NA	TRBV6-1	TRBJ1-1	NA	CASSAGQNTEAFF	TGTGCCAGCAGTGCGGGACAGAACACTGAAGCTTTCTTT
NA	TRBV6-5	TRBJ1-1	once	CASSYSGSGAEAFF	TGTGCCAGCAGTTACTCGGGCAGCGGCGCTGAAGCTTTCTTT
NA	TRBV5-1	TRBJ1-1	NA	CASSLAGGLNTEAFF	TGCGCCAGCAGCCTCGCGGGGGGGTTGAACACTGAAGCTTTCTTT
TRBD1	TRBV5-6	TRBJ1-2	NA	CASSFWTGGHGYTF	TGTGCCAGCAGCTTCTGGACAGGGGGACATGGCTACACCTTC
NA	TRBV18	TRBJ1-2	NA	CASSPEANYGYTF	TGTGCCAGCTCACCGGAGGCTAACTATGGCTACACCTTC
TRBD2	TRBV6-1	TRBJ2-5	NA	CASSEQAGSQETQYF	TGTGCCAGCAGTGAACAAGCGGGGTCCCAAGAGACCCAGTACTTC
TRBD1	TRBV5-1	TRBJ1-2	once	CASSLMTGGSSGYTF	TGCGCCAGCAGCTTGATGACAGGGGGGTCATCTGGCTACACCTTC
NA	TRBV30	TRBJ1-1	NA	CAWLFGASTEAFF	TGTGCCTGGCTGTTCGGGGCGAGCACTGAAGCTTTCTTT
NA	TRBV30	TRBJ2-1	NA	CAWSEAGYEQFF	TGTGCCTGGAGTGAGGCGGGGTATGAGCAGTTCTTC
NA	TRBV6-5	TRBJ1-5	NA	CASSYTSGSNQPQHF	TGTGCCAGCAGTTACACCTCCGGGAGCAATCAGCCCCAGCATTTT
NA	TRBV25-1	TRBJ2-1	NA	CASSELELVGGNEQFF	TGTGCCAGCAGTGAATTGGAGTTGGTGGGAGGCAATGAGCAGTTCTTC